This T cell receptor beta chain derives from a study of blood T cell repertoires in COVID-19. Study information: Spain, Italy and the United States supplied samples that represented acute and convalescent COVID-19. In each case, the material was cDNA or gDNA derived from T cells, B-cell-depleted T cells, or PBMCs.

Authors' analysis steps: How many nucleated cells were present was estimated from reference gene primer amplification. TCRdb's copy holds only in-frame clones and misses some; the assay was immunoSEQ multiplex PCR. V, J and clone size are those of that table, while D and trimming were read from the DNA. Of 410,000 or so clones in the sample, around nine tenths were seen once. Seattle-derived patients entered the study during active infection and were followed longitudinally. This receptor was obtained from a woman aged 35 to 49 with COVID-19, enrolled during active disease. The specimen sequenced was peripheral blood.

CDR3 DNA sequence: TGTGCCAGCCGGGTTGACAGCTACACTGAAGCTTTCTTT. This translates into CASRVDSYTEAFF. The J gene is TRBJ1-1, the V gene TRBV6-4; D possibly corresponds to TRBD1 (5 bases). The CDR3 spans 13 residues. The germline V gene has CDR1 MRHNA and CDR2 SNTAGT. The V end lost 8 bases, the J end lost 3 bases, and 13 bases lay between the germline ends.